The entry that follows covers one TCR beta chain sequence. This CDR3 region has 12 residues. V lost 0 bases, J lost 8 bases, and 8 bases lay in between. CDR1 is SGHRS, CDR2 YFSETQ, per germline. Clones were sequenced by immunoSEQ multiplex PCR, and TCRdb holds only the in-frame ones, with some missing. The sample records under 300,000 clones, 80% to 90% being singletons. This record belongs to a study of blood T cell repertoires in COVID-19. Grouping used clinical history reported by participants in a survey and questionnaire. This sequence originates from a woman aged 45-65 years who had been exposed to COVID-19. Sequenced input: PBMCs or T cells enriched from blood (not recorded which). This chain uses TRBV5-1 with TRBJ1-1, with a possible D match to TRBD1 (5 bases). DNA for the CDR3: TGCGCCAGCAGCTTGGAGGGGAACGAAGCTTTCTTT. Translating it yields CASSLEGNEAFF.